The 24 T cell receptor beta chains below were found in one sample sequenced in a study of beta chain features in type 1 diabetes. As every portion of the isolated RNA was reverse transcribed, the sequencing read expressed TCRB transcripts. Data came from immunoSEQ multiplex PCR; TCRdb stores just in-frame clones and leaves some out. Counted here are 120,000 to 150,000 clones, under 60% occurring once; the ten biggest clones make up roughly 0.43%. Sample: Tregs from blood. All receptors derive from a man between 18 and 29 years old in good health.

The V and J genes are TRBV7-6 and TRBJ1-6, with unresolved D. Germline CDR1 and CDR2: SGHVS and FNYEAQ. The CDR3 is 16 residues long. Trimming took off 5 bases at V and 0 bases at J, with 11 bases between the two ends. The CDR3: CASSPRVASYNSPLHF. The CDR3 DNA is TGTGCCAGCAGCCCGAGGGTTGCCTCCTATAATTCACCCCTCCACTTT.

The chain joins TRBV9 to TRBJ2-2; 7 nucleotides line up with TRBD1. V was clipped by 4 bases and J by 0 bases; unmatched bases: 3. The CDR3 spans 15 residues. Germline-derived CDR1 and CDR2 are SGDLS and YYNGEE. The CDR3 reads CASSRGPANTGELFF. In DNA, the CDR3 is TGTGCCAGCAGCAGGGGGCCGGCGAACACCGGGGAGCTGTTTTTT.

This clone was seen more than once but under ten times. The chain has TRBV7-2 and TRBJ1-1; D is ambiguous. Germline V gives CDR1 SGHTA, CDR2 FQGNSA. Trimming stripped 5 bases from V and 1 base from J, with 14 bases between. The CDR3 covers 15 residues. CDR3 amino acids: CASSPNAGWNTEAFF. CDR3 coding DNA: TGTGCCAGCAGCCCTAACGCAGGATGGAACACTGAAGCTTTCTTT.

CDR3 sequence: CASSRPHGNEQFF. CDR3 coding DNA: TGTGCCAGCAGCCGACCCCACGGGAATGAGCAGTTCTTC. The chain employs TRBV14 and TRBJ2-1, with D unclear. The CDR3 has 13 amino acids. Germline V gene sequence: CDR1 SGHDN, CDR2 FVKESK. V gave up 4 bases and J gave up 7 bases, with 11 bases separating them.

The genes are TRBV10-3 and TRBJ1-5; no clear D. CDR1 and CDR2 (germline): ENHRY, SYGVKD. V lost 4 bases and J 7 bases, leaving 14 bases between the germline ends. This CDR3 is 14 amino acids long. The DNA for the CDR3 is TGTGCCATCAGTGGACAAGAACATGACCAGCCCCAGCATTTT. Amino acids: CAISGQEHDQPQHF.

This clone was counted between two and nine times. The rearrangement links TRBV7-9 to TRBJ1-4, with 8 nucleotides matching TRBD1. The CDR3 is made up of 15 amino acids. The trim removed 5 bases at V and 6 bases at J, leaving 8 bases unmatched. Germline values: CDR1 SEHNR, CDR2 FQNEAQ (reference sequence). CDR3 DNA sequence: TGTGCCAGCAGCCTCGGGACAGGTGCTCATGAAAAACTGTTTTTT. Translating it yields CASSLGTGAHEKLFF. The full variable domain, with the rest looked up from reference TRBV7-9 and TRBJ1-4, is DTGVSQNPRHKITKRGQNVTFRCDPISEHNRLYWYRQTLGQGPEFLTYFQNEAQLEKSRLLSDRFSAERPKGSFSTLEIQRTEQGDSAMYLCASSLGTGAHEKLFFGSGTQLSVL.

The chain is built from TRBV19 and TRBJ2-6; no firm D call. The germline V gene has CDR1 LNHDA and CDR2 SQIVND (reference sequence). The CDR3 is 15 amino acids. Trimming removed 4 bases at V and 0 bases at J, with 7 bases between. CDR3 amino acids: CASSTGGSGANVLTF. In DNA form, the CDR3 reads TGTGCCAGTAGTACAGGTGGCTCTGGGGCCAACGTCCTGACTTTC.

V is TRBV23-1 and J is TRBJ2-1, with D perhaps matching TRBD2 (6 bases). TRBV23-1 is treated as an ORF (open reading frame) with a function not yet certain. The CDR3 has 17 amino acids. The germline V and J ends were trimmed by 3 bases and 4 bases, with 19 bases remaining between them. As DNA, the CDR3 is TGCGCCAGCAGTCAGCCCCGGCGGCGGGAACCTTACAATGAGCAGTTCTTC. Its protein is CASSQPRRREPYNEQFF.

The chain has TRBV19 and TRBJ1-3, with TRBD1 as a possible D gene (5 bases). The V end lost 7 bases, the J end lost 0 bases, and 7 bases lay between the germline ends. CDR1 and CDR2 from the germline V gene are LNHDA and SQIVND (reference sequence). The CDR3 has 13 amino acids. The CDR3: CASTGGSGNTIYF. The CDR3 bases are TGTGCCAGTACCGGGGGCTCTGGAAACACCATATATTTT.

This rearrangement joins TRBV6-6 to TRBJ1-1; D call uncertain. This CDR3 spans 13 amino acids. V was trimmed by 6 bases and J by 7 bases, leaving 15 bases between them. Germline V gene sequence: CDR1 MNHNY, CDR2 SVGAGI (reference sequence). The CDR3 spells CASSLRTGSEAFF. CDR3 DNA: TGTGCCAGCAGCCTCCGGACGGGGAGTGAAGCTTTCTTT.

This clone turned up a few times. The chain couples TRBV28 to TRBJ2-5; no reliable D call. This CDR3 has 13 amino acids. Trimming left V 2 bases short and J 5 bases short, with 9 bases between. The germline CDR1 and CDR2 sequences are MDHEN and SYDVKM. The CDR3 region is CASSLGSLETQYF. Written as DNA, the CDR3 is TGTGCCAGCAGTTTAGGCAGTTTGGAGACCCAGTACTTC. The full variable domain, its missing parts supplied by reference TRBV28 and TRBJ2-5, is DVKVTQSSRYLVKRTGEKVFLECVQDMDHENMFWYRQDPGLGLRLIYFSYDVKMKEKGDIPEGYSVSREKKERFSLILESASTNQTSMYLCASSLGSLETQYFGPGTRLLVL.

This clone was seen a handful of times. V and J are TRBV29-1 and TRBJ2-7, with D possibly matching TRBD2 (5 bases). Trimming stripped 4 bases from V and 3 bases from J, with 13 bases between. Germline V gives CDR1 SQVTM, CDR2 ANQGSEA. The CDR3 length is 13 residues. CDR3 sequence (DNA): TGCAGCGTTGGAGGGCGCGTGGACTACGAGCAGTACTTC. Its protein is CSVGGRVDYEQYF.

The chain links TRBV4-1 to TRBJ2-5, with 12 nucleotides matching TRBD2. Germline V gene data show CDR1 as MGHRA and CDR2 as YSYEKL. The CDR3 has 17 residues. The J segment lost 6 bases and the V segment lost 0 bases, leaving 8 bases of the junction unmatched. In DNA, the CDR3 is TGCGCCAGCAGCCAAGACTCTAGCGGGGGGGTCACGAAGACCCAGTACTTC. It translates to CASSQDSSGGVTKTQYF.

A few counts support this clone. The CDR3 reads CASSLMAWETQYF. The CDR3 DNA follows: TGTGCCAGCAGCTTAATGGCATGGGAGACCCAGTACTTC. The chain joins TRBV11-1 to TRBJ2-5; D call uncertain. Trimming stripped 2 bases from V and 5 bases from J, with 9 bases between. CDR3 length: 13 amino acids. Germline-derived CDR1 and CDR2 are SGHAT and FQDESV (reference sequence).

The chain combines TRBV6-1 with TRBJ2-5; the D gene is possibly TRBD1 (6 bases). Between the trimmed V and J ends, which lost 6 bases and 1 base, there was a span of 12 bases. The CDR3 consists of 14 residues. The germline CDR1 and CDR2 sequences are MNHNS and SASEGT. The CDR3 DNA reads as TGTGCCAGCAGCATACTAGGGGGCCAAGAGACCCAGTACTTC. It is translated as CASSILGGQETQYF.

This sequence joins TRBV6-6 and TRBJ1-2; perhaps TRBD1 as D (5 bases). V was trimmed by 6 bases and J by 10 bases, leaving 21 bases between them. CDR1 and CDR2 from the germline V gene are MNHNY and SVGAGI (reference sequence). This CDR3 region has 14 residues. CDR3 coding DNA: TGTGCCAGCAGACCCAGCATCCACGGGGGGATCTACACCTTC. It specifies CASRPSIHGGIYTF.

This clone was seen a handful of times. The chain is built from TRBV28 and TRBJ2-1; 7 bases map to TRBD2. Trimming took 8 bases from V and 4 from J; bases not matched to a gene: 11. CDR1 MDHEN and CDR2 SYDVKM come from the germline V gene. The CDR3 is made up of 15 amino acids. The CDR3 DNA follows: TGTGCCAGCCGAACCGCGGGAGCGATTTACAATGAGCAGTTCTTC. This sequence encodes CASRTAGAIYNEQFF.

The J gene is TRBJ2-7, the V gene TRBV10-3; D perhaps matches TRBD1 (5 bases). The CDR3 is 14 amino acids. Trimming took off 1 base at V and 1 base at J, with 8 bases between the two ends. CDR1 and CDR2 (germline): ENHRY, SYGVKD. DNA for the CDR3: TGTGCCATCAGTGAGTGGGGCAGATCCTACGAGCAGTACTTC. Its protein is CAISEWGRSYEQYF.

This sequence joins TRBV7-9 and TRBJ2-5; possible D gene TRBD1, 7 bases. The germline V and J ends were trimmed by 7 bases and 1 base, with 22 bases remaining between them. The CDR3 runs to 17 residues. Germline values: CDR1 SEHNR, CDR2 FQNEAQ (reference sequence). The CDR3 here is CASNPEILQGGQETQYF. CDR3 nucleotide sequence: TGTGCCAGCAACCCGGAAATCCTTCAGGGGGGCCAAGAGACCCAGTACTTC.

This clone was seen only a few times. The chain uses TRBV18 and TRBJ2-2, with 9 bases that match TRBD1. With V trimmed by 4 bases and J by 5 bases, 8 bases remained unmatched. The germline gives CDR1 KGHSH, CDR2 LQKENI. The length of the CDR3 is 16 residues. The CDR3 protein is CASSLRPGQGTGELFF. CDR3 DNA: TGTGCCAGCTCACTTCGACCGGGACAGGGAACCGGGGAGCTGTTTTTT. The full variable domain, its missing parts supplied by reference TRBV18 and TRBJ2-2, is NAGVMQNPRHLVRRRGQEARLRCSPMKGHSHVYWYRQLPEEGLKFMVYLQKENIIDESGMPKERFSAEFPKEGPSILRIQQVVRGDSAAYFCASSLRPGQGTGELFFGEGSRLTVL.

V and J are TRBV28 and TRBJ2-3; 14 positions match TRBD2. The V segment lost 5 bases and the J segment 3 bases; nucleotides outside the gene matches: 7. Germline CDR1 and CDR2: MDHEN and SYDVKM. The CDR3 loop spans 17 amino acids. Here the CDR3 DNA reads TGTGCCAGCAGTCCCTTGACTAGCGGGGGGGTAACAGATACGCAGTATTTT. Translation: CASSPLTSGGVTDTQYF.

This clone was seen more than once but under ten times. The chain carries TRBV7-2 and TRBJ2-1, with D unresolved. V was shortened by 2 bases and J by 5 bases, with 7 bases between the two germline ends. Germline assignment: CDR1 SGHTA and CDR2 FQGNSA. This CDR3 region has 13 residues. This chain's CDR3 is CASSLSLDNEQFF. DNA of the CDR3: TGTGCCAGCAGCTTAAGTCTAGACAATGAGCAGTTCTTC.

The chain combines TRBV4-2 with TRBJ1-5; possible D gene TRBD1, 6 bases. CDR3 length: 16 amino acids. Germline V gives CDR1 LGHNA, CDR2 YNFKEQ. Trimming removed 0 bases at V and 3 bases at J, with 12 bases between. DNA of the CDR3: TGTGCCAGCAGCCAAGACCTGACAGGACTCAATCAGCCCCAGCATTTT. Translating it yields CASSQDLTGLNQPQHF.

This chain uses TRBV7-9 with TRBJ2-1; D ambiguous. The length of the CDR3 is 11 residues. CDR1 is SEHNR, CDR2 FQNEAQ, per germline (reference sequence). V shed 4 bases and J shed 6 bases, with 4 bases lying between them. CDR3 region: CASSSLNEQFF. The CDR3 DNA is TGTGCCAGCAGCTCTCTCAATGAGCAGTTCTTC.